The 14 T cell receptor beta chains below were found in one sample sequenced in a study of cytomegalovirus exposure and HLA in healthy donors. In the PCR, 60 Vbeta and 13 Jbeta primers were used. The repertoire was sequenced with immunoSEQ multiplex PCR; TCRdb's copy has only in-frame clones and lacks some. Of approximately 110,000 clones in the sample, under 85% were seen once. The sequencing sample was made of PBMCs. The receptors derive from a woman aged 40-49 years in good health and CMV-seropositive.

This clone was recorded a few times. CDR3 sequence (DNA): TGCGCCAGCAGTGAGACCCAGAGGGGGACTGAAGCTTTCTTT. Its translation: CASSETQRGTEAFF. The chain uses TRBV10-1 and TRBJ1-1; TRBD1 might be the D (6 bases). This CDR3 contains 14 residues. Trimming took 2 bases from V and 5 from J, leaving 12 bases between them. Germline CDR1 is WNHNN and CDR2 is SYGVQD (reference sequence).

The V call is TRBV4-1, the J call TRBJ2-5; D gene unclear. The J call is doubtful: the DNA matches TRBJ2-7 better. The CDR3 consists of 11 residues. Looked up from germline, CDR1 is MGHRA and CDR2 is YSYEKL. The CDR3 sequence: CASSRGYEQYF. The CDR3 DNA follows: TGCGCCAGCAGCCGCGGTTACGAGCAGTACTTC.

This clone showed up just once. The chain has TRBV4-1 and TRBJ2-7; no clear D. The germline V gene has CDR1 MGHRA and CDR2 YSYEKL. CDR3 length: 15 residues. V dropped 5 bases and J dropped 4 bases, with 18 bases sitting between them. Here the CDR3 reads CASSAILQTTYEQYF. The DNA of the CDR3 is TGCGCCAGCAGCGCAATACTTCAAACTACGTACGAGCAGTACTTC.

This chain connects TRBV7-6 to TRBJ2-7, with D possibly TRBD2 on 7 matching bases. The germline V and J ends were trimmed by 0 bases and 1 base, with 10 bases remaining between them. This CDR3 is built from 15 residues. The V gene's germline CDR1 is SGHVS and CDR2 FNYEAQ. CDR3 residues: CASSLAGGGSYEQYF. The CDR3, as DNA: TGTGCCAGCAGCTTAGCGGGAGGGGGATCCTACGAGCAGTACTTC. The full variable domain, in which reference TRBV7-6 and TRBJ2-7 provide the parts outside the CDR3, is GAGVSQSPRYKVTKRGQDVALRCDPISGHVSLYWYRQALGQGPEFLTYFNYEAQQDKSGLPNDRFSAERPEGSISTLTIQRTEQRDSAMYRCASSLAGGGSYEQYFGPGTRLTVT.

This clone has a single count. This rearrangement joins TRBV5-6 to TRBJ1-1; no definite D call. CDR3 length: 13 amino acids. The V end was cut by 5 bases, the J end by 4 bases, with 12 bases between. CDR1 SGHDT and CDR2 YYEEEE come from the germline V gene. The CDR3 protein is CASREDPLTEAFF. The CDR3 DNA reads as TGTGCCAGCAGGGAGGACCCACTCACTGAAGCTTTCTTT.

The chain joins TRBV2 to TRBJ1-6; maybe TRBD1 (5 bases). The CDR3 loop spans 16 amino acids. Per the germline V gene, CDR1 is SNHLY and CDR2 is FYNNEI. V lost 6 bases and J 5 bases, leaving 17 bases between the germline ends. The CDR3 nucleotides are TGTGCCAGCAGGCGACGGGGGGACTTAGATAATTCACCCCTCCACTTT. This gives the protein CASRRRGDLDNSPLHF.

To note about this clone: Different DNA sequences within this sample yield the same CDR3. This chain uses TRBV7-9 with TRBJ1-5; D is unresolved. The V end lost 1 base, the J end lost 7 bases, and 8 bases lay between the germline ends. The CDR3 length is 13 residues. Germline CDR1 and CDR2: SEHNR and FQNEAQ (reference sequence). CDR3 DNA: TGTGCCAGCAGCTTAGGGGAGGCCCAGCCCCAGCATTTT. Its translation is CASSLGEAQPQHF.

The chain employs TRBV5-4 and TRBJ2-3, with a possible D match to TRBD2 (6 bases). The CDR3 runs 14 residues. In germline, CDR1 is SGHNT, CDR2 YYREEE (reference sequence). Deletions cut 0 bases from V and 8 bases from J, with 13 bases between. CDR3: CASSLVAVSGTQYF. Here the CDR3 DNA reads TGTGCCAGCAGCTTGGTAGCGGTGTCCGGTACGCAGTATTTT.

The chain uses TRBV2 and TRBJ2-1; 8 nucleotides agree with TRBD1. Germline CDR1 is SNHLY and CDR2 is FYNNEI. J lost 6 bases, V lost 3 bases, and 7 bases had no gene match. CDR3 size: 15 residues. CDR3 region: CASSDSDRGFNEQFF. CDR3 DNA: TGTGCCAGCAGTGATAGTGACAGGGGTTTCAATGAGCAGTTCTTC.

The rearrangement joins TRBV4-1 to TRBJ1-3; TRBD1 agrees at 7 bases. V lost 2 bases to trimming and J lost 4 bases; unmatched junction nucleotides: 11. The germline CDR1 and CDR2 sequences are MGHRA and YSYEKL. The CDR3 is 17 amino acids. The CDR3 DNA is TGCGCCAGCAGCCAACCCCGGGCAGGGGGTTTCGGAAACACCATATATTTT. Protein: CASSQPRAGGFGNTIYF.

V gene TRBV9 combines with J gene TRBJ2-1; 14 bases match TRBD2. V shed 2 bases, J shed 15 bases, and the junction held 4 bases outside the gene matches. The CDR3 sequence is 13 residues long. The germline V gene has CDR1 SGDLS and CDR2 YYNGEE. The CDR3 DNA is TGTGCCAGCAGCGTTGGGACTAGCGGGAGATCGTTCTTC. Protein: CASSVGTSGRSFF.

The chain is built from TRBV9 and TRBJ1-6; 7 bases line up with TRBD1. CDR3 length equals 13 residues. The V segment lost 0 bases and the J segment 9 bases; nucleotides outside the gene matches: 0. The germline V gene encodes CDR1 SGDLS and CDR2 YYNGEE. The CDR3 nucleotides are TGTGCCAGCAGCGTAGGACAGGGTTCACCCCTCCACTTT. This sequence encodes CASSVGQGSPLHF.

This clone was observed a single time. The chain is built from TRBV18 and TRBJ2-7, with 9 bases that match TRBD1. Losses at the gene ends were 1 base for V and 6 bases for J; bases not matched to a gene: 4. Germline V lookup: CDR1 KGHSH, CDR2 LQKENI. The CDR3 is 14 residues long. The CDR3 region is CASSPRTGDFEQYF. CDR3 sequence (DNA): TGTGCCAGCTCACCACGGACAGGGGATTTCGAGCAGTACTTC.

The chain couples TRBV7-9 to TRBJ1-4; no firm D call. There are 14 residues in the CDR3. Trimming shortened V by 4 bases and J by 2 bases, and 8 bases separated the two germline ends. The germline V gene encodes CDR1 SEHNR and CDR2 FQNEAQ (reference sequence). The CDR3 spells CASSYSGTNEKLFF. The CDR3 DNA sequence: TGTGCCAGCAGCTACTCGGGGACTAATGAAAAACTGTTTTTT.